A single sample is the source of the 10 T cell receptor beta chains below, sequenced in a study of Graves' ophthalmopathy and Graves' hyperthyroidism. RNA transcripts served as template for amplifying TCR beta CDR3 sequences. Amplification began with first-round RT-PCR using HTBI primers, then second-round multiplex PCR was performed. TCRdb re-called the multiplex PCR reads through MiXCR, storing one row per CDR3 protein. The sample consists of some 170,000 distinct CDR3 sequences, around 40% of them appearing once. The sequencing input was peripheral blood. These TCRs come from a man aged 30 to 39 with Graves' ophthalmopathy.

In this sample, this clonotype turned up many times. This chain links TRBV5-1 with TRBJ2-7; TRBD2 aligns across 8 bases. The CDR3 length is 15 residues. The trim removed 2 bases at V and 0 bases at J, leaving 4 bases unmatched. CDR1 is SGHRS and CDR2 is YFSETQ in the germline V gene. CDR3 loop: CASSFSTSGSYEQYF. For the CDR3, the DNA is TGCGCCAGCAGCTTTTCTACTAGCGGCTCCTACGAGCAGTACTTC.

This rearrangement joins TRBV7-8 to TRBJ2-7, with 10 bases aligning to TRBD2. The CDR3 has 18 residues. Trimming removed 6 bases from V and 2 bases from J; junction bases left unmatched: 16. Germline V gene data show CDR1 as SGHVS and CDR2 as FQNEAQ. The CDR3 sequence is CASRGGVDSGRFAYEQYF. As DNA, the CDR3 is TGTGCCAGCAGGGGGGGGGTGGATAGCGGGAGGTTCGCCTACGAGCAGTACTTC.

The rearrangement joins TRBV28 to TRBJ2-2; a weak D match, TRBD2 (6 bases). CDR3 length: 15 amino acids. The V end lost 7 bases, the J end lost 0 bases, and 12 bases lay between the germline ends. The germline gives CDR1 MDHEN, CDR2 SYDVKM. The CDR3 nucleotides read TGTGCCAGCAAGCAAGCGGGTGCGAACACCGGGGAGCTGTTTTTT. It translates to CASKQAGANTGELFF.

This clonotype came up many times. The chain links TRBV13 to TRBJ2-7, with 9 bases fitting TRBD1. The CDR3 contains 14 residues. The ends lost 5 bases at V and 5 bases at J; junction bases unmatched: 7. The germline V gene has CDR1 PRHDT and CDR2 FYEKMQ (reference sequence). The chain's CDR3 is CASSSLGTGNEQYF. CDR3 DNA sequence: TGTGCCAGCAGCAGCCTCGGGACAGGGAACGAGCAGTACTTC.

This clonotype was found once. The J gene is TRBJ2-7, the V gene TRBV30; unclear D gene. Germline CDR1 reads GTSNPN; CDR2 reads SVGIG (reference sequence). Between the trimmed V and J ends, which lost 7 bases and 0 bases, there was a span of 16 bases. The CDR3 is made up of 14 amino acids. This CDR3 reads CAYVTWTDSYEQYF. In DNA form, the CDR3 reads TGTGCCTACGTGACTTGGACGGACTCCTACGAGCAGTACTTC.

The chain links TRBV6-2 or TRBV6-3 to TRBJ2-7; tentatively, D is TRBD2 (6 bases). The germline V gene encodes CDR1 MNHEY and CDR2 SVGEGT. V lost 6 bases, J lost 5 bases, and 14 bases lay in between. The CDR3 extends over 13 amino acids. This chain's CDR3 is CASRGWGRNEQYF. CDR3 sequence (DNA): TGTGCCAGCAGAGGTTGGGGGAGGAACGAGCAGTACTTC.

This clonotype showed up many times. The chain employs TRBV27 and TRBJ2-5; D call uncertain. This CDR3 region has 12 residues. Trimming took 5 bases from V and 2 from J, leaving 6 bases between them. The germline V gene encodes CDR1 MNHEY and CDR2 SMNVEV (reference sequence). CDR3 bases: TGTGCCAGCAGTGGGATTCAAGAGACCCAGTACTTC. Translation: CASSGIQETQYF.

In this sample, this clonotype turned up many times. V usage is TRBV6-2 or TRBV6-3 and J usage is TRBJ2-7; the match to TRBD2 covers 13 bases. J gave up 7 bases and V 6 bases, and 6 bases lay outside the gene matches. Germline V gene data show CDR1 as MNHEY and CDR2 as SVGEGT. The CDR3 length is 14 residues. The CDR3 nucleotides are TGTGCCAGCAGAGGACTAGCGGGAGAAAGGGAGCAGTACTTC. Translated: CASRGLAGEREQYF.

This clonotype was counted at least ten times. The genes are TRBV6-2 or TRBV6-3 and TRBJ1-5, with unresolved D. This CDR3 is built from 13 residues. The V end lost 5 bases, the J end lost 3 bases, and 8 bases lay between the germline ends. The germline CDR1 and CDR2 sequences are MNHEY and SVGEGT. Written as DNA, the CDR3 is TGTGCCAGCAGTCCTCGTAACAATCAGCCCCAGCATTTT. This gives the protein CASSPRNNQPQHF.

The chain employs TRBV10-2 and TRBJ2-7; the D gene is possibly TRBD2 (6 bases). V gave up 3 bases and J gave up 2 bases, with 11 bases separating them. The germline V gene encodes CDR1 WSHSY and CDR2 SAAADI. This CDR3 is built from 14 residues. The CDR3 spells CASSDGGFAYEQYF. CDR3 bases: TGCGCCAGCAGTGATGGGGGGTTTGCCTACGAGCAGTACTTC.